This T cell receptor beta chain was sequenced during a study of CD8+ T cells in alopecia areata. In the study overall: Severity scoring for treated patients was based on the percentage of affected scalp area.

Treatment denoted: oral pan-JAK inhibitor, 5-10 mg twice daily. Isolation of CD4+ and CD8+ T cells from PBMCs was achieved by sorting. Germline CDR1 and CDR2: SQVTM and ANQGSEA. After removal of 7 bases from V and 6 bases from J, the junction contained 5 bases not matched to a gene. The length of the CDR3 is 12 residues. A word on this clone: What it binds is unknown.

Reverse transcription of extracted RNA yielded cDNA, which provided the sequencing template. Assay used: immunoSEQ multiplex PCR; TCRdb lists only in-frame clones, some missing. The repertoire holds around 190,000 clones, with over 55% as singletons. Study-level points and caveats: Tofacitinib did not eliminate many expanded lesional clones from scalp or blood. Clonality in lesional scalp, especially alopecia totalis/universalis, exceeded that of normal scalp.

The rearrangement links TRBV29-1 to TRBJ2-1; 8 positions agree with TRBD2. The sequence derives from a human donor with alopecia areata. The sample was CD4+ T cells sorted from blood, taken at week 24, from a patient treated with tofacitinib. CDR3 protein: CSGLAGFNEQFF. For the CDR3, the DNA is TGCAGCGGGCTAGCGGGCTTCAATGAGCAGTTCTTC.